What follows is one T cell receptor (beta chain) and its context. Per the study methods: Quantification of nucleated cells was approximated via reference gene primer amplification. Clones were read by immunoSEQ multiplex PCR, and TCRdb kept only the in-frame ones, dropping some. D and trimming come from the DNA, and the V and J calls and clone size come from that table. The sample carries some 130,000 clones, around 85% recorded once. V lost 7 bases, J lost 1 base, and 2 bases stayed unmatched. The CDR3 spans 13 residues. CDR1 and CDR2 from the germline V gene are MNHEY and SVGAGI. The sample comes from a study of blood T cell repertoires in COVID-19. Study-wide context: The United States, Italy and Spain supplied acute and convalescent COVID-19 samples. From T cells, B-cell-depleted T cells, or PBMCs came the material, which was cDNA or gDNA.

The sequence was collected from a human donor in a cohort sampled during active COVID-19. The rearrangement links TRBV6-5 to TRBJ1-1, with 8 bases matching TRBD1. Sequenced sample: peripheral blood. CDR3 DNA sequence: TGTGCCAGCAACGACAGGGGGAACACTGAAGCTTTCTTT. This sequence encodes CASNDRGNTEAFF.